A single sample gave rise to the 7 T cell receptor beta chains below, sequenced in a study of blood T cell repertoires in COVID-19. The protocol was immunoSEQ multiplex PCR, while the TCRdb copy is restricted to in-frame clones and leaves out a portion. The table shows hundreds of thousands of clones, with around 87% occurring only once. The sample was PBMCs or T cells enriched from blood (not recorded which). The source is a woman aged 50 to 60 who had recovered from COVID-19.

The gene calls are TRBV10-3 and TRBJ1-5; D possibly corresponds to TRBD1 (5 bases). Germline V gives CDR1 ENHRY, CDR2 SYGVKD. V was cut by 6 bases and J by 0 bases, with 12 bases left in between. This CDR3 region has 15 residues. The CDR3 DNA reads TGTGCCATCAGGGAGACGGGGGATAGCAATCAGCCCCAGCATTTT. Amino acids: CAIRETGDSNQPQHF.

The chain carries TRBV5-1 and TRBJ1-6; 7 bases match TRBD1. Per germline, CDR1 SGHRS and CDR2 YFSETQ. V was pared by 2 bases and J by 7 bases, with 6 bases of the junction left unmatched. The CDR3 runs 15 residues. The CDR3 coding sequence is TGCGCCAGCAGCTTAATGGGACAGAACAATTCACCCCTCCACTTT. This gives the protein CASSLMGQNNSPLHF.

The chain's CDR3 is CASSVGDRGKPQHF. CDR3 coding DNA: TGTGCCAGCAGCGTAGGAGACAGGGGAAAGCCCCAGCATTTT. The chain uses TRBV9 and TRBJ1-5; the match to TRBD1 covers 8 bases. This CDR3 has 14 amino acids. Germline V gives CDR1 SGDLS, CDR2 YYNGEE. J gave up 8 bases and V 0 bases, and 4 bases lay outside the gene matches.

This sequence joins TRBV6-4 and TRBJ2-2; 7 bases line up with TRBD2. Germline V lookup: CDR1 MRHNA, CDR2 SNTAGT. The junction had 8 bases not matched to a gene; V was cut back by 4 bases and J by 3 bases. This CDR3 spans 16 amino acids. CDR3 in amino acids: CASSVAAGDDTGELFF. CDR3 nucleotides: TGTGCCAGCAGTGTTGCGGCGGGAGATGACACCGGGGAGCTGTTTTTT.

The chain joins TRBV19 to TRBJ1-6; no firm D call. The CDR3 has 13 residues. Deletions cut 6 bases from V and 5 bases from J, with 8 bases between. Germline-derived CDR1 and CDR2 are LNHDA and SQIVND (reference sequence). The CDR3 is CASSRENNSPLHF. The CDR3 DNA reads TGTGCCAGTAGCCGGGAGAATAATTCACCCCTCCACTTT.

This rearrangement joins TRBV6-2 or TRBV6-3 to TRBJ2-3; 8 nucleotides agree with TRBD2. Germline values: CDR1 MNHEY, CDR2 SVGEGT. The CDR3 has 15 residues. Germline trimming cut 1 base from V and 4 bases from J; bases unmatched to any gene: 4. The CDR3 DNA sequence: TGTGCCAGCAGTTACTACGCGGGAGGTTCAGATACGCAGTATTTT. Translating gives CASSYYAGGSDTQYF.

V gene TRBV5-1 combines with J gene TRBJ1-1; 8 bases agree with TRBD1. V was clipped by 4 bases and J by 10 bases; unmatched bases: 9. CDR3 length: 13 amino acids. Germline CDR1 is SGHRS and CDR2 is YFSETQ. The DNA of the CDR3 is TGCGCCAGCAGCCGAGACAGGGGAGAAGTAGCTTTCTTT. Encoded protein: CASSRDRGEVAFF.